This entry lists 9 T cell receptor beta chains sequenced from one sample in a study of human T cells and chemical hapten exposure. MiXCR, applied by TCRdb to the RACE reads, yields one record per CDR3 protein. The data contain over 11,000 distinct CDR3 sequences, roughly 15% of them seen just once; the ten biggest clones take up around 6.7%. Regarding time point: patch test 1, 2 weeks after DPC sensitization. Treatment in this sample: therapeutic diphenylcyclopropenone sensitization with weekly scalp DPC. Material: whole blood, obtained in connection with sensitization to the hapten diphenylcyclopropenone (DPC). The receptors originated from a woman aged 25 to 39 with alopecia areata. Some clones in this sample may be carry-over from other donors' samples.

This clonotype was found a few times. This chain uses TRBV3-1 with TRBJ1-6; D remains unclear. This CDR3 contains 14 residues. V lost 5 bases and J lost 7, with 12 bases in between. Germline V gene data show CDR1 as LGHDT and CDR2 as YNNKEL (reference sequence). The CDR3 loop is CASSISTRNSPLHF. The CDR3 nucleotides are TGTGCCAGCAGCATATCCACGAGGAATTCACCCCTCCACTTT. Complete variable domain (other parts from reference TRBV3-1 and TRBJ1-6): DTAVSQTPKYLVTQMGNDKSIKCEQNLGHDTMYWYKQDSKKFLKIMFSYNNKELIINETVPNRFSPKSPDKAHLNLHINSLELGDSAVYFCASSISTRNSPLHFGNGTRLTVT.

This clonotype is deemed medium-sized. The chain uses TRBV2 and TRBJ2-1; TRBD2 matches at 8 bases. There are 16 residues in the CDR3. Per germline, CDR1 SNHLY and CDR2 FYNNEI. After removal of 6 bases from V and 4 bases from J, the junction contained 11 bases not matched to a gene. CDR3 DNA sequence: TGTGCCAGCAGCCAAGGTAGCGGGAAAGGGTACAATGAGCAGTTCTTC. This gives the protein CASSQGSGKGYNEQFF. Together with reference TRBV2 and TRBJ2-1, the CDR3 gives the full variable domain: EPEVTQTPSHQVTQMGQEVILRCVPISNHLYFYWYRQILGQKVEFLVSFYNNEISEKSEIFDDQFSVERPDGSNFTLKIRSTKLEDSAMYFCASSQGSGKGYNEQFFGPGTRLTVL.

This clonotype occurred many times. This chain joins TRBV14 and TRBJ2-3; 10 nucleotides line up with TRBD2. After removal of 0 bases from V and 0 bases from J, the junction contained 6 bases not matched to a gene. Per the germline V gene, CDR1 is SGHDN and CDR2 is FVKESK. The CDR3 has 18 residues. CDR3 DNA: TGTGCCAGCAGCCAAGAACGAGCGGGAGGGGCGAGCACAGATACGCAGTATTTT. This codes for CASSQERAGGASTDTQYF.

The chain is built from TRBV2 and TRBJ2-7; the match to TRBD1 covers 9 bases. CDR1 is SNHLY, CDR2 FYNNEI, per germline. Trimming at V came to 6 bases and at J to 7 bases, leaving 4 bases not matched to a gene. The CDR3 extends over 12 amino acids. DNA of the CDR3: TGTGCCAGCAGAACAGGGGGCAGGGAGCAGTACTTC. It encodes CASRTGGREQYF.

In this sample, this clonotype is medium-sized. V and J are TRBV29-1 and TRBJ1-1; D may be TRBD1 (5 bases). The CDR3 length is 13 residues. Germline V gene sequence: CDR1 SQVTM, CDR2 ANQGSEA. Trimming left V 7 bases short and J 4 bases short, with 16 bases between. In DNA, the CDR3 is TGCAGCGGGTGGGACGGGCGGACCACTGAAGCTTTCTTT. Translation: CSGWDGRTTEAFF.

This clonotype is classed as medium-sized (0.01 to 0.1%). The gene calls are TRBV18 and TRBJ1-2; D remains unclear. There are 14 residues in the CDR3. Trimming cost V 5 bases and J 5 bases, with 15 bases left between them. CDR1 and CDR2 from the germline V gene are KGHSH and LQKENI. The CDR3 nucleotides read TGTGCCAGCTCAGCCGGGATCCTGGAGTATGGCTACACCTTC. Protein product: CASSAGILEYGYTF. Full variable domain (missing parts from reference TRBV18 and TRBJ1-2): NAGVMQNPRHLVRRRGQEARLRCSPMKGHSHVYWYRQLPEEGLKFMVYLQKENIIDESGMPKERFSAEFPKEGPSILRIQQVVRGDSAAYFCASSAGILEYGYTFGSGTRLTVV.

This clonotype showed up many times. This chain links TRBV4-2 with TRBJ2-5, with a weak D call TRBD1 (6 bases). The CDR3 runs 14 residues. Germline-derived CDR1 and CDR2 are LGHNA and YNFKEQ. Trimming removed 4 bases at V and 3 bases at J, with 12 bases between. CDR3 DNA: TGTGCCAGCAGCCCGTCAGAGGGGGAAGAGACCCAGTACTTC. This sequence encodes CASSPSEGEETQYF.

In this sample, this clonotype turned up many times. The chain combines TRBV10-3 with TRBJ2-7, with 13 bases identical to TRBD2. V gave up 6 bases and J gave up 5 bases; unmatched junction bases: 7. There are 15 residues in the CDR3. CDR1 and CDR2 (germline): ENHRY, SYGVKD. The CDR3 region is CAISRGLAGVNEQYV. CDR3 nucleotides: TGTGCCATCAGCCGCGGACTAGCGGGAGTGAACGAGCAGTACGTC.

A few counts support this clonotype. The chain couples TRBV27 to TRBJ2-7; D is unresolved. The CDR3 sequence is 14 residues long. Trimming removed 3 bases from V and 2 bases from J, with 11 bases in between. Germline V lookup: CDR1 MNHEY, CDR2 SMNVEV (reference sequence). The CDR3 region is CASSLSGPAYEQYF. In DNA form, the CDR3 reads TGTGCCAGCAGTTTGAGTGGACCAGCCTACGAGCAGTACTTC.